These T cell receptor beta chains were read from a single sample in a study of blood T cells in healthy people across ages. TCRdb used MiXCR to reprocess the 5' RACE reads, holding one entry per CDR3 protein. The sample has roughly 1,000,000 distinct CDR3 sequences, around 25% seen once; the top ten hold approximately 0.75%. These same data were also listed under a study on T cells of mothers and their children.

Material: blood. These receptors came from a girl aged 2 to 9 in good health. CDR3s include the opening cysteine and the closing phenylalanine or tryptophan. Each record gives: V gene, clone size, J gene, D gene, CDR3 protein, CDR3 DNA. D genes are given only for firm matches. Only part of the rows carry a size: once, few, many, or a class if the clone is expanded.

TRBV4-1	few	TRBJ1-1	-	CASSQALLRGNTEAFF	TGCGCCAGCAGCCAAGCCCTACTCCGGGGGAACACTGAAGCTTTCTTT
TRBV7-2	few	TRBJ2-5	-	CASSLGLGFRETQYF	TGTGCCAGCAGCTTAGGCCTAGGTTTTCGAGAGACCCAGTACTTC
TRBV7-2	-	TRBJ2-1	-	CASSPGLITYNEQFF	TGTGCCAGCAGCCCGGGACTGATAACCTACAATGAGCAGTTCTTC
TRBV2	few	TRBJ2-1	TRBD1	CASRDRQGRLVNEQFF	TGTGCCAGCAGGGACCGACAGGGAAGGTTGGTGAATGAGCAGTTCTTC
TRBV20-1	-	TRBJ2-3	-	CSAASGSERGDTQYF	TGCAGTGCTGCCTCCGGGTCGGAGAGAGGAGATACGCAGTATTTT
TRBV7-2	-	TRBJ2-7	-	CASSLGNFGENEQYF	TGTGCCAGCAGCTTAGGGAATTTTGGGGAGAACGAGCAGTACTTC
TRBV12-3/TRBV12-4	many	TRBJ2-5	-	CASSFLAGQETQYF	TGTGCCAGCAGTTTTCTGGCAGGCCAAGAGACCCAGTACTTC
TRBV15	-	TRBJ2-5	TRBD2	CATSGGDSGRQETQYF	TGTGCCACCAGCGGAGGGGATAGCGGGAGGCAAGAGACCCAGTACTTC
TRBV5-1	-	TRBJ1-1	TRBD1	CASRLDRTEAFF	TGCGCCAGCAGACTGGACAGGACCGAAGCTTTCTTT
TRBV7-9	few	TRBJ1-1	TRBD1	CASSRTGPTEAFF	TGTGCCAGCAGTCGGACAGGGCCCACTGAAGCTTTCTTT
TRBV13	-	TRBJ2-7	-	CASSLLSEGRSYEQYF	TGTGCCAGCAGCTTATTATCTGAGGGCCGATCCTACGAGCAGTACTTC
TRBV29-1	-	TRBJ2-1	-	CSAGGRYREGNEQFF	TGCAGCGCCGGGGGACGTTACAGGGAGGGCAATGAGCAGTTCTTC
TRBV27	few	TRBJ2-7	TRBD1	CASSLSWTGTHEQYF	TGTGCCAGCAGTTTATCCTGGACAGGGACCCACGAGCAGTACTTC
TRBV27	few	TRBJ1-4	TRBD1	CASSFQQGASEKLFF	TGTGCCAGCAGTTTTCAACAGGGGGCGAGTGAAAAACTGTTTTTT
TRBV18	few	TRBJ2-4	-	CASSPPQQGSTKNIQYF	TGTGCCAGCTCACCACCACAACAGGGCTCGACCAAAAACATTCAGTACTTC
TRBV7-9	-	TRBJ2-5	TRBD2	CASSLPGLGGFF	TGTGCCAGCAGCTTACCAGGACTAGGAGGGTTCTTC
TRBV20-1	few	TRBJ2-5	TRBD1	CSARQGLGETQYF	TGCAGTGCGAGACAGGGCCTAGGGGAGACCCAGTACTTC
TRBV12-5	few	TRBJ2-7	-	CASGLVGSYEQYF	TGTGCTAGTGGTTTGGTGGGTTCTTACGAGCAGTACTTC
TRBV29-1	few	TRBJ1-2	-	CSVFQGYTF	TGCAGCGTTTTCCAGGGCTACACCTTC
TRBV19	-	TRBJ2-5	-	CASSIGGGHGETQYF	TGTGCCAGTAGTATAGGGGGGGGGCATGGAGAGACCCAGTACTTC
TRBV29-1	-	TRBJ2-5	-	CSVRGIGETQYF	TGCAGCGTTCGGGGGATCGGGGAGACCCAGTACTTC
TRBV11-2	-	TRBJ1-2	-	CASSLEARLYGYTF	TGTGCCAGCAGCTTAGAGGCCAGACTGTATGGCTACACCTTC
TRBV7-2	-	TRBJ1-1	-	CASSPLVNTEAFF	TGTGCCAGCAGCCCTCTCGTGAACACTGAAGCTTTCTTT
TRBV13	-	TRBJ2-1	-	CASTPAQNAYNEQFF	TGTGCCAGCACTCCGGCCCAAAACGCGTACAATGAGCAGTTCTTC
TRBV12-3/TRBV12-4	few	TRBJ1-2	-	CASRSGDYGYTF	TGTGCCAGCAGGTCGGGAGACTATGGCTACACCTTC
TRBV24-1	few	TRBJ2-1	-	CATSDLQYGYNEQFF	TGTGCCACCAGTGATTTGCAATACGGCTACAATGAGCAGTTCTTC
TRBV4-3	-	TRBJ2-1	TRBD2	CASSQEGEGYNEQFF	TGCGCCAGCAGCCAAGAGGGGGAGGGCTACAATGAGCAGTTCTTC
TRBV11-2	few	TRBJ2-7	-	CASRGPLEQYF	TGTGCCAGCAGGGGACCCCTGGAGCAGTACTTC
TRBV29-1	many	TRBJ1-2	-	CGVEAWGTSGYTF	TGCGGCGTTGAGGCCTGGGGAACGAGTGGCTACACCTTC
TRBV3-1	-	TRBJ2-7	TRBD1	CATGSNVQYF	TGTGCGACAGGGTCTAATGTGCAGTACTTC
TRBV11-2	-	TRBJ2-2	-	CASSLDQLSNTGELFF	TGTGCCAGCAGCTTAGATCAGCTCTCGAACACCGGGGAGCTGTTTTTT
TRBV7-9	-	TRBJ2-5	-	CASSLRQEEETQYF	TGTGCCAGCAGCTTAAGACAGGAGGAAGAGACCCAGTACTTC
TRBV5-8	few	TRBJ2-3	-	CASSLRAGSFTQYF	TGTGCCAGCAGCTTGCGGGCCGGGAGCTTTACGCAGTATTTT
TRBV6-5	few	TRBJ1-4	-	CASSYSGGHEKLFF	TGTGCCAGCAGTTACTCCGGGGGCCATGAAAAACTGTTTTTT
TRBV2	few	TRBJ2-7	-	CASSWTDSYEQYF	TGTGCCAGCAGTTGGACAGATTCCTACGAGCAGTACTTC
TRBV19	few	TRBJ1-1	-	CASLRNTEAFF	TGTGCCAGCCTCAGGAACACTGAAGCTTTCTTT
TRBV25-1	few	TRBJ2-7	-	CALGQGPYEQYF	TGTGCCCTTGGGCAGGGGCCGTACGAGCAGTACTTC
TRBV28	few	TRBJ2-7	-	CASSSPTVGSPKGYEQYF	TGTGCCAGCAGTTCCCCGACGGTTGGGAGTCCCAAAGGCTACGAGCAGTACTTC
TRBV12-3/TRBV12-4	-	TRBJ1-5	-	CASRTGLGNQPQHF	TGTGCCAGCAGAACGGGGTTGGGGAATCAGCCCCAGCATTTT
TRBV24-1	few	TRBJ2-1	-	CATSDLEPYNEQFF	TGTGCCACCAGTGATTTAGAGCCTTACAATGAGCAGTTCTTC
TRBV7-9	-	TRBJ2-1	TRBD2	CASTRGSGRVHEQFF	TGTGCCAGCACCCGAGGGAGCGGGAGGGTTCATGAGCAGTTCTTC
TRBV20-1	-	TRBJ1-6	-	CSARVGGPNNSPLHF	TGCAGTGCTAGAGTAGGTGGTCCTAATAATTCACCCCTCCACTTT
TRBV12-3/TRBV12-4	-	TRBJ2-3	TRBD2	CASSGDSGGVTDTQYF	TGTGCCAGCAGTGGGGACTCGGGGGGGGTTACAGATACGCAGTATTTT
TRBV12-3/TRBV12-4	-	TRBJ1-1	-	CASSPRGGANTEAFF	TGTGCCAGCAGTCCCCGGGGAGGGGCGAACACTGAAGCTTTCTTT
TRBV7-9	-	TRBJ2-5	TRBD1	CASSSGQGGPETQYF	TGTGCCAGCAGCTCGGGACAGGGTGGGCCAGAGACCCAGTACTTC
TRBV7-2	-	TRBJ2-3	-	CASSLIESSTDTQYF	TGTGCCAGCAGCTTAATTGAGAGCTCCACAGATACGCAGTATTTT
TRBV28	-	TRBJ2-1	-	CASSLWDKLTYNEQFF	TGTGCCAGCAGTTTATGGGACAAGTTAACCTACAATGAGCAGTTCTTC
TRBV5-5	-	TRBJ2-7	-	CASSWGTIASGQYF	TGTGCCAGCAGCTGGGGGACAATAGCGTCCGGGCAGTACTTC
TRBV20-1	-	TRBJ2-5	TRBD1	CSVTRLRDREETQYF	TGCAGTGTCACGAGGCTCCGGGACAGGGAAGAGACCCAGTACTTC
TRBV29-1	once	TRBJ1-1	-	CGVGRVNEAFF	TGCGGCGTTGGCAGGGTAAACGAAGCTTTCTTT
TRBV12-3/TRBV12-4	few	TRBJ2-5	-	CASSLKADNLETQYF	TGTGCCAGCAGTTTGAAAGCCGATAATTTGGAGACCCAGTACTTC
TRBV20-1	-	TRBJ2-1	TRBD2	CSARDRTSGDPYNEQFF	TGCAGTGCTAGAGATCGTACTAGCGGGGACCCCTACAATGAGCAGTTCTTC
TRBV5-1	few	TRBJ2-7	-	CASSLGIGLYEQYF	TGCGCCAGCAGCCTGGGAATAGGCCTCTACGAGCAGTACTTC
TRBV21-1	few	TRBJ2-1	-	CASSKVPQGGISDEQFF	TGTGCCAGCAGCAAAGTCCCTCAGGGAGGCATTTCGGATGAGCAGTTCTTC
TRBV5-6	-	TRBJ2-3	-	CASSLGRRDNGADTQYF	TGTGCCAGCAGCTTGGGGCGCCGGGACAACGGCGCAGATACGCAGTATTTT
TRBV4-3	-	TRBJ2-2	-	CASSQGWQNPGELFF	TGCGCCAGCAGCCAAGGATGGCAGAACCCCGGGGAGCTGTTTTTT
TRBV29-1	-	TRBJ2-7	-	CSVVGGEQYF	TGCAGCGTTGTTGGAGGGGAGCAGTACTTC
TRBV2	-	TRBJ2-1	-	CASTQTGYNEQFF	TGTGCCAGCACACAGACAGGTTACAATGAGCAGTTCTTC